These T cell receptor beta chains were read from a single sample in a study of Ad26.COV2.S vaccination and SARS-CoV-2 variants. Repertoires were generated with immunoSEQ multiplex PCR, while TCRdb's copy carries only in-frame clones and drops some. The table shows about 350,000 clones, with about 85% occurring only once. Sequencing used peripheral blood, obtained in a trial of Ad26.COV2.S vaccine versus placebo. The source is a person aged 18-60 years who received the Ad26.COV2.S COVID-19 vaccine or a placebo. Both conserved end residues are part of each CDR3. The D gene is left open where the match is weak. Some rows mark clone size as missing; the rest say once, few, many or name a class of expanded clone.

d_call cdr3_length clone_size j_call v_call cdr3_aa cdr3_nt
TRBD2 16 . TRBJ2-1 TRBV7-9 CASNTVAGGSYNEQFF TGTGCCAGCAACACGGTAGCGGGGGGGTCCTACAATGAGCAGTTCTTC
. 15 . TRBJ1-4 TRBV5-1 CASSLEGSTNEKLFF TGCGCCAGCAGCCTGGAGGGTTCAACTAATGAAAAACTGTTTTTT
. 15 . TRBJ2-7 TRBV5-1 CASSLDPQSSYEQYF TGCGCCAGCAGCCTGGACCCGCAGAGCTCCTACGAGCAGTACTTC
. 18 . TRBJ2-5 TRBV19 CASSPPPIGAVKPETQYF TGTGCCAGTAGTCCCCCCCCCATCGGGGCCGTCAAGCCGGAGACCCAGTACTTC
TRBD2 16 few TRBJ2-5 TRBV4-3 CASSQDRRGGRETQYF TGCGCCAGCAGCCAAGATCGCCGGGGGGGCCGGGAGACCCAGTACTTC
. 15 . TRBJ2-7 TRBV27 CASSLSGGGFYEQYF TGTGCCAGCAGTTTGTCAGGAGGGGGCTTCTACGAGCAGTACTTC
. 15 . TRBJ2-7 TRBV5-5 CASSLGWQPSYEQYF TGTGCCAGCAGCTTGGGATGGCAGCCCTCCTACGAGCAGTACTTC
TRBD1 16 . TRBJ2-5 TRBV4-3 CASSASGTGLQETQYF TGCGCCAGCAGCGCATCCGGGACAGGCCTCCAAGAGACCCAGTACTTC
. 16 . TRBJ2-2 TRBV6-5 CASSYSLLGGTGELFF TGTGCCAGCAGTTACTCACTCCTCGGTGGCACCGGGGAGCTGTTTTTT
TRBD2 16 . TRBJ2-2 TRBV7-7 CASSPGLAGHTGELFF TGTGCCAGCAGCCCTGGACTAGCGGGTCACACCGGGGAGCTGTTTTTT
TRBD2 15 . TRBJ2-1 TRBV7-2 CASSTLAGGNNEQFF TGTGCCAGCAGCACACTAGCGGGGGGCAACAATGAGCAGTTCTTC
. 15 . TRBJ2-3 TRBV28 CASSSRGFGTDTQYF TGTGCCAGCAGCTCTCGGGGGTTTGGCACAGATACGCAGTATTTT
TRBD1 16 . TRBJ1-4 TRBV28 CASSPGQGESNEKLFF TGTGCCAGCAGTCCGGGACAGGGGGAAAGTAATGAAAAACTGTTTTTT
. 13 . TRBJ2-1 TRBV7-2 CASSLEEGLQQFF TGTGCCAGCAGCTTAGAAGAGGGTCTCCAGCAGTTCTTC
. 15 . TRBJ1-4 TRBV2 CASSRQLRANEKLFF TGTGCCAGCAGTCGCCAGTTACGCGCTAATGAAAAACTGTTTTTT
. 13 . TRBJ1-1 TRBV18 CASSRATNTEAFF TGTGCCAGCTCACGGGCTACGAACACTGAAGCTTTCTTT
TRBD1 16 . TRBJ1-5 TRBV30 CAWSVPSTGRITSQHF TGTGCCTGGAGTGTACCGTCGACAGGGCGGATAACGTCCCAGCATTTT
. 14 . TRBJ2-1 TRBV2 CASYRASEGHEQFF TGTGCCAGCTATAGGGCTAGCGAGGGGCATGAGCAGTTCTTC
. 16 once TRBJ2-1 TRBV5-1 CASSLPQLSSYNEQFF TGCGCCAGCAGCTTGCCGCAGTTAAGCTCCTACAATGAGCAGTTCTTC
TRBD2 14 . TRBJ2-5 TRBV5-4 CASSSRGGLETQYF TGTGCCAGCAGCTCCCGGGGGGGCTTGGAGACCCAGTACTTC
TRBD1 16 few TRBJ1-2 TRBV27 CASSPIDLGQRGGYTF TGTGCCAGCAGTCCTATAGACTTGGGACAGAGGGGCGGCTACACCTTC
TRBD1 14 . TRBJ1-2 TRBV7-9 CASSIPGTGNGYTF TGTGCCAGCAGCATACCAGGGACAGGGAACGGCTACACCTTC
TRBD1 14 . TRBJ1-5 TRBV18 CASSLQDRDQPQHF TGTGCCAGCTCACTCCAAGACAGGGACCAGCCCCAGCATTTT
. 16 . TRBJ2-7 TRBV7-2 CASSLGGHLPLYEQYF TGTGCCAGCAGCTTAGGAGGCCACCTACCACTTTACGAGCAGTACTTC
. 19 . TRBJ2-3 TRBV7-9 CASSLGFRDVQAAADTQYF TGTGCCAGCAGCCTGGGCTTTCGAGATGTACAGGCGGCGGCAGATACGCAGTATTTT
TRBD2 21 . TRBJ2-5 TRBV3-1/TRBV3-2 CASSQAAGTNLAGGGQETQYF TGTGCCAGCAGCCAAGCGGCAGGAACGAACTTAGCGGGAGGGGGACAAGAGACCCAGTACTTC
. 15 . TRBJ2-3 TRBV28 CASSLLQGVTDTQYF TGTGCCAGCAGTTTACTTCAGGGAGTCACAGATACGCAGTATTTT
. 14 . TRBJ1-2 TRBV6-6 CASSLTGGDDGYTF TGTGCCAGCAGTTTAACGGGGGGGGACGATGGCTACACCTTC
. 14 . TRBJ2-7 TRBV5-4 CASSPDGASYEQYF TGTGCCAGCAGCCCGGACGGGGCCTCCTACGAGCAGTACTTC
TRBD2 19 . TRBJ2-3 TRBV4-1 CASSPEGSGGPTATDTQYF TGCGCCAGCAGCCCCGAGGGTAGCGGGGGGCCGACCGCCACAGATACGCAGTATTTT
TRBD1 14 . TRBJ1-2 TRBV7-8 CASSRGAGGEGYTF TGTGCCAGCAGCCGAGGGGCAGGGGGTGAAGGCTACACCTTC
. 15 . TRBJ1-5 TRBV6-2/TRBV6-3 CASSFGRVSNQPQHF TGTGCCAGCAGTTTCGGTCGTGTGAGCAATCAGCCCCAGCATTTT
. 15 . TRBJ2-7 TRBV11-2 CASSLLYTPSYEQYF TGTGCCAGCAGCTTATTATACACTCCTTCCTACGAGCAGTACTTC
TRBD1 16 . TRBJ1-1 TRBV28 CASSFRSDRRGTEAFF TGTGCCAGCAGTTTTCGATCGGACAGGAGGGGAACTGAAGCTTTCTTT
TRBD1 17 . TRBJ2-7 TRBV18 CASSPMSGTEGSYEQYF TGTGCCAGCTCACCTATGTCCGGGACAGAGGGATCCTACGAGCAGTACTTC
. 12 . TRBJ2-7 TRBV6-2/TRBV6-3 CASSPQGNEQYF TGTGCCAGCAGCCCACAGGGAAACGAGCAGTACTTC
TRBD2 13 . TRBJ2-7 TRBV27 CASRPSGYYEQYF TGTGCCAGCAGACCTAGCGGGTACTACGAGCAGTACTTC
TRBD1 15 . TRBJ2-3 TRBV6-5 CASSGQGTSTDTQYF TGTGCCAGCAGCGGACAGGGGACTAGCACAGATACGCAGTATTTT